Listed below are T cell receptor beta chains from one sample, sequenced in a study of cytomegalovirus exposure and HLA in healthy donors. Data came from immunoSEQ multiplex PCR; TCRdb stores just in-frame clones and leaves some out. The repertoire consists of around 140,000 clones, with about 8.9% occurring once and the leading ten covering approximately 1.7%. The material sequenced was PBMCs. The receptors were gathered from a man aged 50-59 years in good health and CMV-seronegative. The CDR3 runs from the conserved cysteine through the conserved F or W. Each record gives: CDR3 length, D gene, clone size, J gene, V gene, CDR3 DNA, CDR3 protein. A D gene is named only where the DNA matches it firmly. Size values are once, few and many counts, or a class for expanded clones, and some rows have none.

CDR3 length: 16
D gene: TRBD2
clone size: NA
J gene: TRBJ2-5
V gene: TRBV28
CDR3 DNA: TGTGCCAGCACCCTTAGGGCTAGCGGGAGTTCAGAGACCCAGTACTTC
CDR3 protein: CASTLRASGSSETQYF

CDR3 length: 12
D gene: NA
clone size: NA
J gene: TRBJ1-2
V gene: TRBV29-1
CDR3 DNA: TGCAGCGTTGCAGGGTTTGGTGAAGGCTACACCTTC
CDR3 protein: CSVAGFGEGYTF

CDR3 length: 11
D gene: NA
clone size: few
J gene: TRBJ2-1
V gene: TRBV20-1
CDR3 DNA: TGCAGTGCTGGACACCTCAATGAGCAGTTCTTC
CDR3 protein: CSAGHLNEQFF

CDR3 length: 12
D gene: NA
clone size: NA
J gene: TRBJ2-7
V gene: TRBV11-2
CDR3 DNA: TGTGCCAGCAGCCCCGCTTCACGCGCGCAGTACTTC
CDR3 protein: CASSPASRAQYF

CDR3 length: 16
D gene: TRBD2
clone size: few
J gene: TRBJ2-7
V gene: TRBV6-5
CDR3 DNA: TGTGCCAGCAGTTACTCGGGAGGGCTAGGTTTTTACGAGCAGTACTTC
CDR3 protein: CASSYSGGLGFYEQYF

CDR3 length: 14
D gene: TRBD1
clone size: NA
J gene: TRBJ2-5
V gene: TRBV27
CDR3 DNA: TGTGCCAGCAGTCCGGGACAGGGGGTCGGGACCCAGTACTTC
CDR3 protein: CASSPGQGVGTQYF

CDR3 length: 14
D gene: NA
clone size: few
J gene: TRBJ2-2
V gene: TRBV10-3
CDR3 DNA: TGTGCCATCACTAGAACTTACAACACCGGGGAGCTGTTTTTT
CDR3 protein: CAITRTYNTGELFF

CDR3 length: 14
D gene: TRBD1
clone size: NA
J gene: TRBJ1-5
V gene: TRBV28
CDR3 DNA: TGTGCCAGCAGTTTAGAGCAGGGGGTTCAGCCCCAGCATTTT
CDR3 protein: CASSLEQGVQPQHF

CDR3 length: 13
D gene: NA
clone size: NA
J gene: TRBJ2-7
V gene: TRBV7-6
CDR3 DNA: TGTGCCAGCAGCGCCCGGGACTTCGACGAGCAGTACTTC
CDR3 protein: CASSARDFDEQYF

CDR3 length: 15
D gene: TRBD2
clone size: few
J gene: TRBJ2-1
V gene: TRBV25-1
CDR3 DNA: TGTGCCAGCGGAGCTAGCGGGGGCTCCTACAATGAGCAGTTCTTC
CDR3 protein: CASGASGGSYNEQFF